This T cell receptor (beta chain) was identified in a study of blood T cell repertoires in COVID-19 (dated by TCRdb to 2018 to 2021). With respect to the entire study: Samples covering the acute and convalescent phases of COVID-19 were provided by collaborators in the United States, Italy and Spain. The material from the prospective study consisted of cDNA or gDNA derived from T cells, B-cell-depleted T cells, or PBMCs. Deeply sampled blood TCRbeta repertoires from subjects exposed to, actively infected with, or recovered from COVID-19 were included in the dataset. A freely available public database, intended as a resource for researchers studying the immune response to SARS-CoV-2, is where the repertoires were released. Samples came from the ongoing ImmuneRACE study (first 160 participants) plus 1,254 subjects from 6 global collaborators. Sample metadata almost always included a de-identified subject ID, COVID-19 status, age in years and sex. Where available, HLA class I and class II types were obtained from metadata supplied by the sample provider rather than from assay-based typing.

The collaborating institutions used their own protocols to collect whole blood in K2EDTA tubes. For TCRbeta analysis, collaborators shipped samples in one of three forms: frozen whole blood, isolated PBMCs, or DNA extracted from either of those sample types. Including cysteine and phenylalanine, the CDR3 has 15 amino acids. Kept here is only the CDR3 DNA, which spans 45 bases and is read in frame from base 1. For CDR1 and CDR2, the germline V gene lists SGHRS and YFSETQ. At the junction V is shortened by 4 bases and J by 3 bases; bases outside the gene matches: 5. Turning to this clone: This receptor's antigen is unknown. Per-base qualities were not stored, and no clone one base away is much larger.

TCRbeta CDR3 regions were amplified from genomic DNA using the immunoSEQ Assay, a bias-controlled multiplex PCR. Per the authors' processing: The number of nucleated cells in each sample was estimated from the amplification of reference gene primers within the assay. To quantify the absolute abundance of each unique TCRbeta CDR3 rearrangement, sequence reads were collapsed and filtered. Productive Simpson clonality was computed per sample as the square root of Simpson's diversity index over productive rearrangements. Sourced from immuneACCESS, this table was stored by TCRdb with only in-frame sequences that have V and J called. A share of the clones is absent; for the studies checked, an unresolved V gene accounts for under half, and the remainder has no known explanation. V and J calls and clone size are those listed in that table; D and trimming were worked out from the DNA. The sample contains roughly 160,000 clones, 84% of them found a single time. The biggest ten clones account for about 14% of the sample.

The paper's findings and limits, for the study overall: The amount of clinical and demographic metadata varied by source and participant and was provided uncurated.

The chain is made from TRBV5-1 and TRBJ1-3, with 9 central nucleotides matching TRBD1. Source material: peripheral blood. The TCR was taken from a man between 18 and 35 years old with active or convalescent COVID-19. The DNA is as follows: TGCGCCAGCAGCAGTCGGACAGGGGATGGAAACACCATATATTTT. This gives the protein CASSSRTGDGNTIYF.